The source of this TCR beta chain is a study of CD8 T cells in ankylosing spondylitis. Regarding the study as a whole: A motif of under 10 highly homologous TCR beta variants was seen as apparently characteristic of ankylosing spondylitis blood.

This CDR3 comprises 13 residues. Germline V gene data show CDR1 as SQVTM and CDR2 as ANQGSEA. The ends were cut back, 6 bases at V and 0 bases at J, with 11 bases in the middle. TCRdb reprocessed the 5' RACE reads via MiXCR and lists one record per CDR3 protein. Of roughly 350,000 distinct CDR3 sequences in the sample, roughly 8% were seen once. Only a few counts were recorded for this clonotype. The antigen remains unidentified. The chain recombines TRBV29-1 with TRBJ1-1; a possible D gene is TRBD1 (6 bases). The receptor's source is a male donor with ankylosing spondylitis. The source material was blood, either unsorted or a sorted T cell fraction (not recorded which). CDR3: CSVHDRMNTEAFF. The CDR3 DNA reads TGCAGCGTCCACGACAGGATGAACACTGAAGCTTTCTTT.